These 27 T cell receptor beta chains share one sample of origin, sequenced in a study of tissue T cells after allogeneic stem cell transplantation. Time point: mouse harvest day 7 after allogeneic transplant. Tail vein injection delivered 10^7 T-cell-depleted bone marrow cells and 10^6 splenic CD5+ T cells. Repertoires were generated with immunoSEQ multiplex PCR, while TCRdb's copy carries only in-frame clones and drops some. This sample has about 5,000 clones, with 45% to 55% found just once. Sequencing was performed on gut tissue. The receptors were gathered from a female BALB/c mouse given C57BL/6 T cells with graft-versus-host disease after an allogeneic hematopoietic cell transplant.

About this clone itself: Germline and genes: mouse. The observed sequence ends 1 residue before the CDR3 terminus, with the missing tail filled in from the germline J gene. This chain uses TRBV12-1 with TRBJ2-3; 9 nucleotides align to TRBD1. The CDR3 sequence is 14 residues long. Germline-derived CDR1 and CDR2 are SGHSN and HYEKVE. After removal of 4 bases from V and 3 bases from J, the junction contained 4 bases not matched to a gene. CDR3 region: CASSWDRAAETLYF. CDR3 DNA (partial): TGTGCCAGCTCCTGGGACAGGGCGGCAGAAACGCTGTAT.

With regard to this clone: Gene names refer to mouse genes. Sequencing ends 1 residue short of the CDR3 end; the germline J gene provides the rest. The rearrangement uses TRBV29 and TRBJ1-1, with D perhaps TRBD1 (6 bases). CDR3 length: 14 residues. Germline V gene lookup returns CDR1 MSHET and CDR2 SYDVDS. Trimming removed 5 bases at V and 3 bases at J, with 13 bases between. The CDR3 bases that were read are TGTGCTAGCAGTCCCTCCAGGGGACACACAGAAGTCTTC. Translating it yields CASSPSRGHTEVF. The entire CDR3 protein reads CASSPSRGHTEVFF.

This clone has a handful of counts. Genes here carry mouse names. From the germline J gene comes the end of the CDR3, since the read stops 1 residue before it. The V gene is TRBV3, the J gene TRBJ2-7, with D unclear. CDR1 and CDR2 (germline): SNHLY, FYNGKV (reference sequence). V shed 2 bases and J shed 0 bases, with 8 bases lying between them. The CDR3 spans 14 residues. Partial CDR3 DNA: TGTGCCAGCAGCTTATCGCAGAGCTCCTATGAACAGTAC. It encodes CASSLSQSSYEQY. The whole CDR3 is CASSLSQSSYEQYF.

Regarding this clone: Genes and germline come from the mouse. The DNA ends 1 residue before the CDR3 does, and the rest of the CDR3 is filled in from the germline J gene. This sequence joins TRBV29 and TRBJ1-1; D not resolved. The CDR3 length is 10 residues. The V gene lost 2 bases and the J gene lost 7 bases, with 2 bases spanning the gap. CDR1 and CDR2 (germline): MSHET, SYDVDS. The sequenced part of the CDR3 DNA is TGTGCTAGCAGTTTACGAGAAGTCTTC. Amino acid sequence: CASSLREVF. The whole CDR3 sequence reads CASSLREVFF. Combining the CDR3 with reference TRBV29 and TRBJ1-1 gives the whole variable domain DMKVTQMPRYLIKRMGENVLLECGQDMSHETMYWYRQDPGLGLQLIYISYDVDSNSEGDIPKGYRVSRKKREHFSLILDSAKTNQTSVYFCASSLREVFFGKGTRLTVV.

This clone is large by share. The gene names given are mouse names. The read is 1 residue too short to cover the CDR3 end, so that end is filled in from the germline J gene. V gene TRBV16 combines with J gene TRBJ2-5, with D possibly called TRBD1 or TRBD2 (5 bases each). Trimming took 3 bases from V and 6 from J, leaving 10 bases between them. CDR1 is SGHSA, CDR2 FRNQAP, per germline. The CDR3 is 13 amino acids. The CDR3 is CASSFRGMDTQYF. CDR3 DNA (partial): TGTGCAAGCAGCTTCCGGGGGATGGACACCCAGTAC.

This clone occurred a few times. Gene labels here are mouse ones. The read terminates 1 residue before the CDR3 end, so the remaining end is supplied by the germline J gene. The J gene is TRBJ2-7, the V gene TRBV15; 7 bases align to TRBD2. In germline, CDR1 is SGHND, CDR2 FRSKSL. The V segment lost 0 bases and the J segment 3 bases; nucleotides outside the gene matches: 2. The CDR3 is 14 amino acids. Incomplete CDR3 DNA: TGTGCCAGCAGTTTAGCGCCTGGGGGCTATGAACAGTAC. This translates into CASSLAPGGYEQY. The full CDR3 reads CASSLAPGGYEQYF.

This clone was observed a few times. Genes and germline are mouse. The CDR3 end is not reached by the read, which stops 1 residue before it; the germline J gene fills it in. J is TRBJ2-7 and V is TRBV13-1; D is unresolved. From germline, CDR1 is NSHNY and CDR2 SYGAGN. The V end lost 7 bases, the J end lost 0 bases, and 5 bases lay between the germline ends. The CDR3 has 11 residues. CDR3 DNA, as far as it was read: TGTGCCAGCGGTCCCTCCTATGAACAGTAC. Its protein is CASGPSYEQY. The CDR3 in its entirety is CASGPSYEQYF.

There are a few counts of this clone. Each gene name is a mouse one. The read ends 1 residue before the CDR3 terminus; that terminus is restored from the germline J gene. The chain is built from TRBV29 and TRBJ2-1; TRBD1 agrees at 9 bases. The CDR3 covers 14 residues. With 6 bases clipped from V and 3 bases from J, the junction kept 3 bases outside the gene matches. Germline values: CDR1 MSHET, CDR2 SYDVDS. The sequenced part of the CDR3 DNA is TGTGCTAGCAGCACAGGGGGCCTCTATGCTGAGCAGTTC. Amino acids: CASSTGGLYAEQF. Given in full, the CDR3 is CASSTGGLYAEQFF.

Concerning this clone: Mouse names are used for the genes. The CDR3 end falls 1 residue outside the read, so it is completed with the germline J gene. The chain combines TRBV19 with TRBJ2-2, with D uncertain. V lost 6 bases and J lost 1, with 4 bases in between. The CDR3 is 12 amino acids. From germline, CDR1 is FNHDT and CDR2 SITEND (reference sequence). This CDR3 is CASTVNTGQLYF. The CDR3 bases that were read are TGTGCCAGCACCGTAAACACCGGGCAGCTCTAC. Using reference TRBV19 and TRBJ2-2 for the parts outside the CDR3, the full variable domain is GGIITQTPKFLIGQEGQKLTLKCQQNFNHDTMYWYRQDSGKGLRLIYYSITENDLQKGDLSEGYDASREKKSSFSLTVTSAQKNEMAVFLCASTVNTGQLYFGEGSKLTVL.

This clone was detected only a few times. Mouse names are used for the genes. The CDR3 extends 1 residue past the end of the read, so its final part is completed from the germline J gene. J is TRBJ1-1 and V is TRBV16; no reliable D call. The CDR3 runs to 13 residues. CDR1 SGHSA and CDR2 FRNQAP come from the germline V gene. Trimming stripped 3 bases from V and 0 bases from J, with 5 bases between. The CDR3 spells CASSFQPNTEVFF. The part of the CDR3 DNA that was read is TGTGCAAGCAGCTTTCAGCCAAACACAGAAGTCTTC.

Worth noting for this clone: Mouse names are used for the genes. CDR3 sequence: CASSLSVRNNSPLYF. Incomplete CDR3 DNA: TGTGCCAGCAGTCTGTCGGTCAGAAATAATTCGCCCCTCTAC. V is TRBV26 and J is TRBJ1-6, with D uncertain. From the germline J gene comes the end of the CDR3, since the read stops 1 residue before it. TRBJ1-6 is an ORF, and what it does is uncertain. The CDR3 spans 15 residues. The ends were cut back, 0 bases at V and 5 bases at J, with 8 bases in the middle. CDR1 KGHPV and CDR2 FQNQEV come from the germline V gene (reference sequence).

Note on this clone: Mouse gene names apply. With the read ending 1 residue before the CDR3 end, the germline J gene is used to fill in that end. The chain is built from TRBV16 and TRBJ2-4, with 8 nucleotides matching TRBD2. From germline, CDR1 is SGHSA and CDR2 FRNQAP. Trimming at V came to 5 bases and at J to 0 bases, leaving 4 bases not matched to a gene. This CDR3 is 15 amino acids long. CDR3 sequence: CASSPGGASQNTLYF. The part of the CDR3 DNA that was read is TGTGCAAGCAGCCCCGGGGGGGCTAGTCAAAACACCTTGTAC.

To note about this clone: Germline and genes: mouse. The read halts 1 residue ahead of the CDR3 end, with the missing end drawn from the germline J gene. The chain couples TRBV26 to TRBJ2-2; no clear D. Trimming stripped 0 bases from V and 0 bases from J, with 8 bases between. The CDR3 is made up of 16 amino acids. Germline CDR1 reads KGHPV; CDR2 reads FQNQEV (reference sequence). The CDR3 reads CASSLSASANTGQLYF. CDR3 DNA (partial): TGTGCCAGCAGTCTGTCGGCAAGCGCAAACACCGGGCAGCTCTAC.

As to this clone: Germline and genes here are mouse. The CDR3 bases that were read are TGTGCCAGCGGTGGATATATTGAACAGTAC. It codes for CASGGYIEQY. The complete CDR3 protein is CASGGYIEQYF. The chain is built from TRBV13-2 and TRBJ2-7, with unresolved D. Read data end 1 residue before the CDR3 end; the end is taken from the germline J gene. This CDR3 region has 11 residues. Trimming removed 3 bases at V and 6 bases at J, with 7 bases between. CDR1 and CDR2 from the germline V gene are NNHNN and SYGAGS (reference sequence).

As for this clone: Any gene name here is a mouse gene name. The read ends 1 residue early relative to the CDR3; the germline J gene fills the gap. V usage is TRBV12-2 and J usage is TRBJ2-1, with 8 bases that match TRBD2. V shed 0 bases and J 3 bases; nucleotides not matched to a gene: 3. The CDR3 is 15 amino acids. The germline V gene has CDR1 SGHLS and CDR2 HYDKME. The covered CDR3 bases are TGTGCCAGCTCTCTCGACTGGGGCGTCTATGCTGAGCAGTTC. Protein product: CASSLDWGVYAEQF. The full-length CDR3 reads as CASSLDWGVYAEQFF.

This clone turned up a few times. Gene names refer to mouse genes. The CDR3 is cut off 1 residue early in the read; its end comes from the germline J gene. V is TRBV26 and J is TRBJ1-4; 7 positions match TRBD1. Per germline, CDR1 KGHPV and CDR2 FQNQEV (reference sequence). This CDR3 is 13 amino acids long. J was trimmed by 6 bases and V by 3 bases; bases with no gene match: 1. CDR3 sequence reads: CASSLDRDERLFF. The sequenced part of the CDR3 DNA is TGTGCCAGCAGTCTTGACAGGGACGAAAGATTATTT.

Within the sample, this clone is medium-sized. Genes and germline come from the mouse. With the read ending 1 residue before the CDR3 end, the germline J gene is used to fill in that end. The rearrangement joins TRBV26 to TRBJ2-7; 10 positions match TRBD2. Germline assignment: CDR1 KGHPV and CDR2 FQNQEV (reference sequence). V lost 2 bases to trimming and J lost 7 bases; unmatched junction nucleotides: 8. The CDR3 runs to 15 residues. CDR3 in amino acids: CASSLLWGGAREQYF. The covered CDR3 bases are TGTGCCAGCAGTCTGCTCTGGGGGGGCGCGAGAGAACAGTAC.

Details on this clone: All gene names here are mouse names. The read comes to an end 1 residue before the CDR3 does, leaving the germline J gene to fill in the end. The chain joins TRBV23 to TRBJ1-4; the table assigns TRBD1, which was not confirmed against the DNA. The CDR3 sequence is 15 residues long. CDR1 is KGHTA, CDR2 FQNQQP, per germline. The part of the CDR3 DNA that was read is TGCTCCAGCAGCCGACAGGGGGTTTCCAACGAAAGATTATTT. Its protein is CSSSRQGVSNERLF. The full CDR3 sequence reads CSSSRQGVSNERLFF.

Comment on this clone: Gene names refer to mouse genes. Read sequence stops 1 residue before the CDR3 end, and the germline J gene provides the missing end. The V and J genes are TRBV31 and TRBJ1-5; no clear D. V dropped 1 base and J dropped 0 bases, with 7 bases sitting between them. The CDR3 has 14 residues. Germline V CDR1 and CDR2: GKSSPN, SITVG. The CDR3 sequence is CAWSHRYNNQAPLF. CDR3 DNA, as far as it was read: TGTGCCTGGAGTCACAGATATAACAACCAGGCTCCGCTT.

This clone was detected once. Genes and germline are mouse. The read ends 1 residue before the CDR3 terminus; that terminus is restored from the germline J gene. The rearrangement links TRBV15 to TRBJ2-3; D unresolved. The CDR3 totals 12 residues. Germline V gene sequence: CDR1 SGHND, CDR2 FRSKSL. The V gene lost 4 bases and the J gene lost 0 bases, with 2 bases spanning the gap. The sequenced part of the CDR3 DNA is TGTGCCAGCAGTTACAGTGCAGAAACGCTGTAT. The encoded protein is CASSYSAETLY. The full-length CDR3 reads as CASSYSAETLYF.

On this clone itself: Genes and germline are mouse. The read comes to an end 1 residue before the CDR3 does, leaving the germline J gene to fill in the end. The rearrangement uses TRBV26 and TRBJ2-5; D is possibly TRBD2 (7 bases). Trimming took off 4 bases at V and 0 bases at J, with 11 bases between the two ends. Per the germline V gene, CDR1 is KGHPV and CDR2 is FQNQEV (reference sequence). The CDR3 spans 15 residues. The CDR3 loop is CASSPGGLNQDTQYF. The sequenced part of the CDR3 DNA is TGTGCCAGCAGTCCTGGGGGCCTTAACCAAGACACCCAGTAC.

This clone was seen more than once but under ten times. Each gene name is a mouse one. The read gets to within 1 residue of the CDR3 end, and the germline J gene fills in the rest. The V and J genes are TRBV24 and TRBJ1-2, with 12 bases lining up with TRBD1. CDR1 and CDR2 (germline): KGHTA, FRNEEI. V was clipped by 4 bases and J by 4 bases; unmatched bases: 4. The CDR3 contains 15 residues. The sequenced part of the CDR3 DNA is TGTGCCAGCAGTCGGGACAGGGGGCAGGGCTCCGACTACACC. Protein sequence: CASSRDRGQGSDYT. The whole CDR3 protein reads CASSRDRGQGSDYTF.

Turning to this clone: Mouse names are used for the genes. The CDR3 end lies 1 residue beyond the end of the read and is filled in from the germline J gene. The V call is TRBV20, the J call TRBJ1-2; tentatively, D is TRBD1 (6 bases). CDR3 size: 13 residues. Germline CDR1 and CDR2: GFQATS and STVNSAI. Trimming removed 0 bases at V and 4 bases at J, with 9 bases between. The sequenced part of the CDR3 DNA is TGTGGTGCTAGGGAGGGGGCGATCTCCGACTACACC. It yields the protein CGAREGAISDYT. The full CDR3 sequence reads CGAREGAISDYTF.

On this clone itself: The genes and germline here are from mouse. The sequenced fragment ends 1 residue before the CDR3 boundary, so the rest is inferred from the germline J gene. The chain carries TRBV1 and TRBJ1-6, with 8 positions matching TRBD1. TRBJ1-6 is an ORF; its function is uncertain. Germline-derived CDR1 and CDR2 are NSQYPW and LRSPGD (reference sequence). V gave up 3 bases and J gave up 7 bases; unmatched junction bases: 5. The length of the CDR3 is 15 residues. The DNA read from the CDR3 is TGCACCTGCAGTGCTCGACAGGGGATGAATTCGCCCCTCTAC. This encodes CTCSARQGMNSPLY. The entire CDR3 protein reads CTCSARQGMNSPLYF.

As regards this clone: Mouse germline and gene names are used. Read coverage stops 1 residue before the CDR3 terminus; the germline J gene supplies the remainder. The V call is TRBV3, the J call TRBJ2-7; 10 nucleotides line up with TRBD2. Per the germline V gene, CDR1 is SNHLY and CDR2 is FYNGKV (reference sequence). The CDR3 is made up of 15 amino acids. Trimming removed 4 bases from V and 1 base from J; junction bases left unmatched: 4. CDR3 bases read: TGTGCCAGCAGCTCCCCACTGGGGGGGTCCTATGAACAGTAC. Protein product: CASSSPLGGSYEQY. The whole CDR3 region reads CASSSPLGGSYEQYF.

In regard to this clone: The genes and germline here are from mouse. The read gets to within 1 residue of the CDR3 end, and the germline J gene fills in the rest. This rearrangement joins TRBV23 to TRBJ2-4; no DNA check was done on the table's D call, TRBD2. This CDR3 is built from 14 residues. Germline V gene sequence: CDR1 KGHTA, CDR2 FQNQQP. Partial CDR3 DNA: TGCTCCAGCAGCCTTGGGGAACCGCAAAACACCTTGTAC. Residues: CSSSLGEPQNTLY. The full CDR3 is CSSSLGEPQNTLYF.

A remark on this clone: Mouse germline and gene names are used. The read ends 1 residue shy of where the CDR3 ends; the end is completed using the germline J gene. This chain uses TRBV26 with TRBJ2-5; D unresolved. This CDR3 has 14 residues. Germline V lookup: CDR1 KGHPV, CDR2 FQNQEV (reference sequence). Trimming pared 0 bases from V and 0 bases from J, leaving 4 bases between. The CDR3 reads CASSLSGNQDTQYF. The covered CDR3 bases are TGTGCCAGCAGTCTGTCAGGGAACCAAGACACCCAGTAC.